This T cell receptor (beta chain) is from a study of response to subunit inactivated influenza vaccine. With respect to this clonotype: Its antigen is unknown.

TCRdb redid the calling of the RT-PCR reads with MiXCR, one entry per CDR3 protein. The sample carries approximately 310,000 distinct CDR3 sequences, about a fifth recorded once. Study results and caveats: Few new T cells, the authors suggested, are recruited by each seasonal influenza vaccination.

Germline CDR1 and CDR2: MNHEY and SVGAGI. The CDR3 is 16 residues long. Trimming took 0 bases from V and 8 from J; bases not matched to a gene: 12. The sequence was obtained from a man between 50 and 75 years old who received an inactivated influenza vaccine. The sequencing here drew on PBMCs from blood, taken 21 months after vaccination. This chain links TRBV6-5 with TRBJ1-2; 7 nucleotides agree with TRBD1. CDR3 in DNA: TGTGCCAGCAGTTACTCGATGGGAGGGGGCGCGCGGGGCTACACCTTC. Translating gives CASSYSMGGGARGYTF.